Presented here are 11 T cell receptor beta chains from one specimen sequenced in a study of cytomegalovirus exposure and HLA in healthy donors. The study ran its PCR with 60 Vbeta and 13 Jbeta primers. Only in-frame clones appear in the TCRdb table, and some are missing; sequencing was by immunoSEQ multiplex PCR. Its listing shows 40,000 to 65,000 clones. Material for sequencing was PBMCs. The receptors derive from a man aged 35-49 years in good health and CMV-seropositive.

This chain joins TRBV5-4 and TRBJ1-1; possible D gene TRBD1, 5 bases. Trimming removed 3 bases at V and 4 bases at J, with 13 bases between. The CDR3 has 14 residues. CDR1 is SGHNT and CDR2 is YYREEE in the germline V gene (reference sequence). CDR3 sequence: CASSWDGGGTEAFF. CDR3 DNA: TGTGCCAGCAGCTGGGATGGGGGGGGCACTGAAGCTTTCTTT. The entire variable domain, with the rest obtained from reference TRBV5-4 and TRBJ1-1, is as follows: ETGVTQSPTHLIKTRGQQVTLRCSSQSGHNTVSWYQQALGQGPQFIFQYYREEENGRGNFPPRFSGLQFPNYSSELNVNALELDDSALYLCASSWDGGGTEAFFGQGTRLTVV.

The chain combines TRBV6-1 with TRBJ1-2, with D uncertain. The CDR3 runs to 14 residues. Trimming removed 3 bases from V and 5 bases from J, with 13 bases in between. Germline loops: CDR1 MNHNS, CDR2 SASEGT. CDR3 region: CASSDRSGIYGYTF. Here the CDR3 DNA reads TGTGCCAGCAGTGACCGCTCGGGGATTTATGGCTACACCTTC.

The chain joins TRBV4-2 to TRBJ2-5; perhaps TRBD1 as D (6 bases). Trimming left V 0 bases short and J 5 bases short, with 13 bases between. CDR3 length: 15 amino acids. Germline CDR1 is LGHNA and CDR2 is YNFKEQ. CDR3 sequence: CASSQERGGGETQYF. The DNA for the CDR3 is TGTGCCAGCAGCCAAGAACGAGGGGGTGGGGAGACCCAGTACTTC.

V and J are TRBV6-5 and TRBJ2-5; D is possibly TRBD1 (6 bases). The V end was cut by 6 bases, the J end by 6 bases, with 14 bases between. CDR3 length: 13 residues. The V gene's germline CDR1 is MNHEY and CDR2 SVGAGI. The CDR3 nucleotides read TGTGCCAGCAGCATGGGACAAAGAAAGACCCAGTACTTC. Protein product: CASSMGQRKTQYF.

The rearrangement links TRBV29-1 to TRBJ2-7; TRBD1 aligns across 8 bases. The CDR3 sequence is 13 residues long. From germline, CDR1 is SQVTM and CDR2 ANQGSEA. The V gene end was trimmed by 8 bases and the J gene end by 4 bases; junction bases not matched to a gene: 10. The CDR3 coding sequence is TGCAGCTTACTCGGACAGGGAAGATACGAGCAGTACTTC. It encodes CSLLGQGRYEQYF.

The genes are TRBV15 and TRBJ1-2; D is unresolved. This CDR3 region has 14 residues. From germline, CDR1 is LNHNV and CDR2 YYDKDF (reference sequence). V lost 5 bases and J lost 4, with 14 bases in between. CDR3 residues: CATSDGGRLYGYTF. CDR3 nucleotides: TGTGCCACCAGCGACGGCGGTCGTCTCTATGGCTACACCTTC.

This rearrangement joins TRBV19 to TRBJ2-7, with TRBD2 identical over 11 bases. V dropped 6 bases and J dropped 5; count of bases not matched to a gene: 9. The CDR3 spans 15 residues. Germline CDR1 and CDR2: LNHDA and SQIVND (reference sequence). The CDR3 nucleotides read TGTGCCAGTAGCATTACTAGCGGGAGTAAAAACGAGCAGTACTTC. Translation gives CASSITSGSKNEQYF.

The chain employs TRBV27 and TRBJ2-5; 8 positions agree with TRBD2. Germline-derived CDR1 and CDR2 are MNHEY and SMNVEV (reference sequence). The CDR3 runs to 17 residues. Trimming took 2 bases from V and 3 from J; bases not matched to a gene: 11. CDR3 region: CASSLDPHTGGEETQYF. The CDR3 bases are TGTGCCAGCAGTTTAGATCCACATACGGGGGGGGAAGAGACCCAGTACTTC.

J is TRBJ2-3 and V is TRBV9; 8 nucleotides align to TRBD2. Germline V gene lookup returns CDR1 SGDLS and CDR2 YYNGEE. The CDR3 contains 15 residues. The V segment lost 4 bases and the J segment 3 bases; nucleotides outside the gene matches: 7. The CDR3, as DNA: TGTGCCAGCAGCCCGATAGCGGGGAGGACAGATACGCAGTATTTT. It specifies CASSPIAGRTDTQYF.

DNA for the CDR3: TGTGCCAGCAGCGTAGAGGTAGCGGGGAACACCGGGGAGCTGTTTTTT. Residues: CASSVEVAGNTGELFF. The rearrangement links TRBV9 to TRBJ2-2, with 7 positions matching TRBD2. The CDR3 is 16 amino acids. The V gene end was trimmed by 0 bases and the J gene end by 1 base; junction bases not matched to a gene: 3. Germline CDR1 and CDR2: SGDLS and YYNGEE.

The chain uses TRBV7-8 and TRBJ1-1, with 8 bases aligning to TRBD1. Germline values: CDR1 SGHVS, CDR2 FQNEAQ. Trimming removed 5 bases from V and 3 bases from J; junction bases left unmatched: 5. This CDR3 region has 14 residues. CDR3 amino acids: CASSRLDRDTEAFF. Written as DNA, the CDR3 is TGTGCCAGCAGCCGCCTGGACAGGGACACTGAAGCTTTCTTT.